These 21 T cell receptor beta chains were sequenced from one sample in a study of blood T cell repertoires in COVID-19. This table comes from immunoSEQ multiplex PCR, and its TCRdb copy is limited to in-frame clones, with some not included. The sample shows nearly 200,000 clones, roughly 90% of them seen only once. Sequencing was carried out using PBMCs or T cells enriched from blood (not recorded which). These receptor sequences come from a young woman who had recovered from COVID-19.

CDR3 residues: CASRGDREYYEQYF. The DNA of the CDR3 is TGTGCCAGCAGGGGGGACAGGGAGTATTACGAGCAGTACTTC. The chain uses TRBV28 and TRBJ2-7; 9 bases agree with TRBD1. V was clipped by 6 bases and J by 4 bases; unmatched bases: 7. From germline, CDR1 is MDHEN and CDR2 SYDVKM. The CDR3 extends over 14 amino acids.

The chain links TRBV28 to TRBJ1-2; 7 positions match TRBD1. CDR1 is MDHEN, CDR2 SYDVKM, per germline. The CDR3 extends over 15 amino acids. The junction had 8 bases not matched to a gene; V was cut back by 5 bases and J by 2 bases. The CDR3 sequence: CASSKGTAGNYGYTF. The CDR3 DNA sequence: TGTGCCAGCAGTAAAGGGACAGCCGGAAACTATGGCTACACCTTC.

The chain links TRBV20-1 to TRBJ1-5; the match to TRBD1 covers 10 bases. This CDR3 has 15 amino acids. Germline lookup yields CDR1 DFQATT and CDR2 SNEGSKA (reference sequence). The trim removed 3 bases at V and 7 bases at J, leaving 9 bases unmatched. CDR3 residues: CSASTRQGAWQPQHF. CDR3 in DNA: TGCAGTGCTAGTACACGACAGGGGGCCTGGCAGCCCCAGCATTTT.

The CDR3 sequence: CASTTPLAGGLKTQYF. CDR3 nucleotides: TGTGCCAGTACCACCCCGCTAGCGGGGGGGCTGAAGACCCAGTACTTC. This chain uses TRBV28 with TRBJ2-5; 12 nucleotides align to TRBD2. The CDR3 covers 16 residues. The germline V gene has CDR1 MDHEN and CDR2 SYDVKM. V shed 9 bases, J shed 6 bases, and the junction held 14 bases outside the gene matches.

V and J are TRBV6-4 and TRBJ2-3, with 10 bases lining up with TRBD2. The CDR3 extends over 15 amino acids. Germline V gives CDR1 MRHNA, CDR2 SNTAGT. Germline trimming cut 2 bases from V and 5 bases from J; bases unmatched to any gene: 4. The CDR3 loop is CASSDAASGGDTQYF. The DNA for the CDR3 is TGTGCCAGCAGTGACGCGGCTAGCGGGGGAGATACGCAGTATTTT.

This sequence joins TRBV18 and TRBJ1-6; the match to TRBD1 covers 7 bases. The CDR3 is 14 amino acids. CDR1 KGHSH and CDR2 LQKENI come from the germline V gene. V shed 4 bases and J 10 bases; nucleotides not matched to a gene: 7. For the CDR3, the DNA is TGTGCCAGCTCACTAGACAGGGTCGGGTCACCCCTCCACTTT. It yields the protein CASSLDRVGSPLHF.

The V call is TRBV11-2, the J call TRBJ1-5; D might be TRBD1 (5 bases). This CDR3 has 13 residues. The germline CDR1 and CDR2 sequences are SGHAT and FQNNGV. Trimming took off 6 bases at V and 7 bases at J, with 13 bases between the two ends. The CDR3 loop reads CASSRGQSQPQHF. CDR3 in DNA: TGTGCCAGCAGTCGCGGACAATCCCAGCCCCAGCATTTT.

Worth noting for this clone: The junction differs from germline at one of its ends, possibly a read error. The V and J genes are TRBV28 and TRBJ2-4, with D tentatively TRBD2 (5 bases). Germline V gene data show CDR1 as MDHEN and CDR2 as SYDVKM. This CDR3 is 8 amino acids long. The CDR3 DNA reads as TGTGCCAGCACCCCTGGAGGCTTC. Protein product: CASTPGGF.

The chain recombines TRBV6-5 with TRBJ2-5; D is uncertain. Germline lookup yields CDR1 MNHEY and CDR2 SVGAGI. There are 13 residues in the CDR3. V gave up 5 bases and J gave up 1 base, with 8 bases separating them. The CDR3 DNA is TGTGCCAGCAGTATCCCCGGCCAAGAGACCCAGTACTTC. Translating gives CASSIPGQETQYF.

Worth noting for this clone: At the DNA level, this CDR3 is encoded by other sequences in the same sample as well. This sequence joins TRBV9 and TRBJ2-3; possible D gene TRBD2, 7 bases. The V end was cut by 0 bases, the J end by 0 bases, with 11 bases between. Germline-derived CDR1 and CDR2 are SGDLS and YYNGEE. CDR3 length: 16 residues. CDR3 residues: CASSVGGGVSTDTQYF. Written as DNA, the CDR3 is TGTGCCAGCAGCGTAGGAGGGGGGGTTAGCACAGATACGCAGTATTTT. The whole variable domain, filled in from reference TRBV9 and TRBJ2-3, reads DSGVTQTPKHLITATGQRVTLRCSPRSGDLSVYWYQQSLDQGLQFLIQYYNGEERAKGNILERFSAQQFPDLHSELNLSSLELGDSALYFCASSVGGGVSTDTQYFGPGTRLTVL.

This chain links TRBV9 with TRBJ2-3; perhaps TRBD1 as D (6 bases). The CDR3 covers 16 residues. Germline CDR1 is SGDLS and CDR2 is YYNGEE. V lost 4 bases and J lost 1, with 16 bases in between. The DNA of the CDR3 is TGTGCCAGCAGCCTCGGACAGACCTCGGGCACAGATACGCAGTATTTT. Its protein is CASSLGQTSGTDTQYF.

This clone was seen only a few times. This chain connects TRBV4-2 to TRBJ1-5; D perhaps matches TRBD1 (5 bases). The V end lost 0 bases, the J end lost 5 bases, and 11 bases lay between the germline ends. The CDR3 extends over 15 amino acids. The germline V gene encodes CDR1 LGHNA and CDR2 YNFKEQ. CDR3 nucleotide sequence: TGTGCCAGCAGCCAAGATCTTGCGGGGGATCAGCCCCAGCATTTT. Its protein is CASSQDLAGDQPQHF.

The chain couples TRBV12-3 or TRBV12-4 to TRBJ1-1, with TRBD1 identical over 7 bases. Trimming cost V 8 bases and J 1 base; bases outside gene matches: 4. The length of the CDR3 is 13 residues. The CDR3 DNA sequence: TGTGCCAGCGCCGGGACAGCGAACACTGAAGCTTTCTTT. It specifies CASAGTANTEAFF.

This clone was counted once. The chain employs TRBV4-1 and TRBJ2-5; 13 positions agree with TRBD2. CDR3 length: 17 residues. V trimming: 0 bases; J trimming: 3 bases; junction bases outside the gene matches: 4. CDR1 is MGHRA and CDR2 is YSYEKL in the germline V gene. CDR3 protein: CASSQETGTSGEETQYF. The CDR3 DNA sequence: TGCGCCAGCAGCCAAGAAACCGGGACTAGCGGGGAAGAGACCCAGTACTTC.

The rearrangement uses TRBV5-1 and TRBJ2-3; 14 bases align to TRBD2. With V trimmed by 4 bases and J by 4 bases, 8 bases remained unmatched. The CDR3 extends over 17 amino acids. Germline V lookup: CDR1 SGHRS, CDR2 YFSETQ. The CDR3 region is CASSAGLAGGGADTQYF. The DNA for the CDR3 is TGCGCCAGCAGCGCCGGACTAGCGGGGGGTGGCGCAGATACGCAGTATTTT.

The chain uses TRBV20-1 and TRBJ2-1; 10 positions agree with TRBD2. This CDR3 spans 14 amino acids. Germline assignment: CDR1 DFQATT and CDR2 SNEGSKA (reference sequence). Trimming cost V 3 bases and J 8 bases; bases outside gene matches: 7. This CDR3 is CSASQTSGEDEQFF. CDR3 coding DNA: TGCAGTGCTAGTCAAACTAGCGGGGAGGATGAGCAGTTCTTC.

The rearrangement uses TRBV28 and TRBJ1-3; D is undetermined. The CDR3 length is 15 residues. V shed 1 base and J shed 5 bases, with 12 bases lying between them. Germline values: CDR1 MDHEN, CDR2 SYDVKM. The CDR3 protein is CASSLSWAVRNTIYF. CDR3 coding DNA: TGTGCCAGCAGTTTATCTTGGGCAGTTAGAAACACCATATATTTT.

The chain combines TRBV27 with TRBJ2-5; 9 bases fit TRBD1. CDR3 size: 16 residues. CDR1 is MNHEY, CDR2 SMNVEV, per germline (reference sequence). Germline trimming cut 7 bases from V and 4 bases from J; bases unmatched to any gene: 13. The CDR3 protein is CASTHSGTGTGETQYF. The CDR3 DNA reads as TGTGCCAGCACCCACTCCGGGACAGGGACAGGAGAGACCCAGTACTTC.

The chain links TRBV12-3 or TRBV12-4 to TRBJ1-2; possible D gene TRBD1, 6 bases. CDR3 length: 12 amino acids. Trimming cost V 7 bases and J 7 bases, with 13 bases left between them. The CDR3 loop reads CASNTGMGGYTF. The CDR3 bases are TGTGCCAGCAATACAGGGATGGGTGGCTACACCTTC.

The CDR3 reads CATSRTPGATNEKLFF. The DNA for the CDR3 is TGTGCCACCAGCAGGACCCCAGGGGCAACTAATGAAAAACTGTTTTTT. V usage is TRBV15 and J usage is TRBJ1-4; D is perhaps TRBD1 (6 bases). CDR1 is LNHNV and CDR2 is YYDKDF in the germline V gene (reference sequence). Trimming shortened V by 3 bases and J by 0 bases, and 11 bases separated the two germline ends. The CDR3 is 16 amino acids.

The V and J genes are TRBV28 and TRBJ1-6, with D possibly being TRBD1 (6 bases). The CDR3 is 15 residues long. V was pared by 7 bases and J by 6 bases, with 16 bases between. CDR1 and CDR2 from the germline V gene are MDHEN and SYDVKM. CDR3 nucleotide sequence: TGTGCCAGCACCCTCCCTGGGGGCTTTAATTCACCCCTCCACTTT. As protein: CASTLPGGFNSPLHF.